Presented here are 17 T cell receptor beta chains from one specimen sequenced in a study of T cells in Graves' hyperthyroidism and ophthalmopathy. RNA transcripts provided the source from which TCR beta CDR3 regions were amplified. When the TCR CDR3 underwent first-round RT-PCR, the HTBI primer set was used. Via MiXCR, TCRdb re-called the multiplex PCR reads, giving one row per CDR3 protein. This sample has fewer than 900,000 distinct CDR3 sequences, with about 19% found just once. Sequencing used blood. Receptors were obtained from a woman aged 45-65 years with Graves' hyperthyroidism that later progressed to Graves' ophthalmopathy.

The chain links TRBV19 to TRBJ1-1, with D perhaps matching TRBD1 (5 bases). Trimming left V 1 base short and J 1 base short, with 10 bases between. The CDR3 length is 15 residues. The germline V gene encodes CDR1 LNHDA and CDR2 SQIVND (reference sequence). CDR3 amino acids: CASSIVEGENTEAFF. DNA of the CDR3: TGTGCCAGTAGTATAGTAGAAGGGGAGAACACTGAAGCTTTCTTT.

This clonotype was counted between two and nine times. J is TRBJ1-4 and V is TRBV6-1; 8 bases fit TRBD1. The CDR3 has 15 amino acids. The germline gives CDR1 MNHNS, CDR2 SASEGT. J was trimmed by 8 bases and V by 1 base; bases with no gene match: 6. The CDR3 DNA reads as TGTGCCAGCAGTGAAGGTCAGGGGGCTTGGGAAAAACTGTTTTTT. Encoded protein: CASSEGQGAWEKLFF.

This clonotype was counted only a few times. The chain recombines TRBV12-3 or TRBV12-4 with TRBJ2-6, with D possibly matching TRBD2 (6 bases). This CDR3 spans 15 amino acids. The V end lost 2 bases, the J end lost 3 bases, and 8 bases lay between the germline ends. As DNA, the CDR3 is TGTGCCAGCAGTTTATGGGGAGGTGGGGCCAACGTCCTGACTTTC. Protein sequence: CASSLWGGGANVLTF.

This clonotype was recorded many times. This chain links TRBV11-2 with TRBJ2-1; TRBD1 or TRBD2 may be the D gene (6 bases each). The CDR3 loop spans 15 amino acids. CDR1 and CDR2 from the germline V gene are SGHAT and FQNNGV. V lost 3 bases, J lost 8 bases, and 17 bases lay in between. The CDR3 sequence is CASSFMAGTSDEQFF. DNA of the CDR3: TGTGCCAGCAGCTTCATGGCGGGGACATCGGATGAGCAGTTCTTC.

This clonotype occurred many times. The chain has TRBV20-1 and TRBJ2-3; no firm D call. V dropped 3 bases and J dropped 0 bases, with 10 bases sitting between them. Germline V gene data show CDR1 as DFQATT and CDR2 as SNEGSKA (reference sequence). CDR3 size: 14 residues. The CDR3 region has the DNA TGCAGTGCTAGCCGTCAGGAGAGCACAGATACGCAGTATTTT. Translating it yields CSASRQESTDTQYF.

The table lists this clonotype with many counts. The chain couples TRBV7-9 to TRBJ1-2; 12 bases map to TRBD1. V shed 3 bases and J 3 bases; nucleotides not matched to a gene: 2. Germline assignment: CDR1 SEHNR and CDR2 FQNEAQ (reference sequence). This CDR3 region has 15 residues. CDR3 residues: CASSFGTGGDYGYTF. In DNA, the CDR3 is TGTGCCAGCAGCTTCGGGACAGGGGGCGACTATGGCTACACCTTC.

This clonotype was counted many times. V gene TRBV7-8 combines with J gene TRBJ2-3; 9 bases are a match to TRBD2. This CDR3 has 17 residues. Germline trimming cut 1 base from V and 5 bases from J; bases unmatched to any gene: 10. Germline assignment: CDR1 SGHVS and CDR2 FQNEAQ. The DNA for the CDR3 is TGTGCCAGCAGCTTAGGGGCGCGGGGGGGCCGGGTAGATACGCAGTATTTT. This sequence encodes CASSLGARGGRVDTQYF.

In its sample, this clonotype was seen many times. This chain links TRBV6-1 with TRBJ1-1; D perhaps matches TRBD1 (5 bases). The CDR3 spans 12 residues. With 11 bases removed from V and 4 bases from J, the gap between germline ends came to 14 bases. Germline-derived CDR1 and CDR2 are MNHNS and SASEGT. DNA of the CDR3: TGTGCCTCCAGCAGGGAAGGCACTGAAGCTTTCTTT. Its translation: CASSREGTEAFF.

This clonotype was seen a few times. The CDR3 region has the DNA TGTGCCAGCAGGGAGGGACTAGCGGATGATCAAGAGACCCAGTACTTC. Protein product: CASREGLADDQETQYF. The chain has TRBV6-1 and TRBJ2-5; TRBD2 aligns across 11 bases. Germline assignment: CDR1 MNHNS and CDR2 SASEGT. After removal of 6 bases from V and 2 bases from J, the junction contained 8 bases not matched to a gene. This CDR3 is 16 amino acids long.

This clonotype came up a few times. The chain is built from TRBV5-1 and TRBJ1-4; TRBD1 aligns across 9 bases. CDR3 length: 15 residues. Germline assignment: CDR1 SGHRS and CDR2 YFSETQ. The V segment lost 0 bases and the J segment 7 bases; nucleotides outside the gene matches: 4. The DNA of the CDR3 is TGCGCCAGCAGCTTGGACGGGACAGGGATTGAAAAACTGTTTTTT. As protein: CASSLDGTGIEKLFF.

The rearrangement links TRBV7-9 to TRBJ1-2; D unclear. The CDR3 runs 11 residues. Between the trimmed V and J ends, which lost 8 bases and 1 base, there was a span of 5 bases. Looked up from germline, CDR1 is SEHNR and CDR2 is FQNEAQ (reference sequence). The CDR3, as DNA: TGTGCCAGCGCCATTAACTATGGCTACACCTTC. Residues: CASAINYGYTF. The full variable domain, completed using reference TRBV7-9 and TRBJ1-2, is DTGVSQNPRHKITKRGQNVTFRCDPISEHNRLYWYRQTLGQGPEFLTYFQNEAQLEKSRLLSDRFSAERPKGSFSTLEIQRTEQGDSAMYLCASAINYGYTFGSGTRLTVV.

This clonotype has only a few counts. J is TRBJ2-2 and V is TRBV9; 9 bases fit TRBD1. Trimming took 3 bases from V and 7 from J; bases not matched to a gene: 10. This CDR3 contains 16 residues. Per germline, CDR1 SGDLS and CDR2 YYNGEE. The chain's CDR3 is CASSAGLGTGHGELFF. In DNA, the CDR3 is TGTGCCAGCAGCGCAGGCCTCGGGACAGGGCACGGGGAGCTGTTTTTT.

This clonotype turned up a few times. The rearrangement links TRBV5-6 to TRBJ1-5; D possibly corresponds to TRBD1 (5 bases). Germline-derived CDR1 and CDR2 are SGHDT and YYEEEE. The CDR3 runs to 15 residues. The V and J ends lost 3 bases and 4 bases respectively, with 14 bases between them. The DNA of the CDR3 is TGTGCCAGCAGCTCGTGGGGGGGTTCAAATCAGCCCCAGCATTTT. As protein: CASSSWGGSNQPQHF. Looking up the rest from reference TRBV5-6 and TRBJ1-5 gives the full variable domain: DAGVTQSPTHLIKTRGQQVTLRCSPKSGHDTVSWYQQALGQGPQFIFQYYEEEERQRGNFPDRFSGHQFPNYSSELNVNALLLGDSALYLCASSSWGGSNQPQHFGDGTRLSIL.

This clonotype was detected many times. The chain couples TRBV3-1 to TRBJ1-1; D is ambiguous. The CDR3 covers 12 residues. Germline-derived CDR1 and CDR2 are LGHDT and YNNKEL (reference sequence). V lost 5 bases to trimming and J lost 6 bases, with 10 bases between them. As DNA, the CDR3 is TGTGCCAGCAGCTCAAGGAGTTCTGAAGCTTTCTTT. Protein: CASSSRSSEAFF.

In its sample, this clonotype was seen a few times. The chain is built from TRBV20-1 and TRBJ1-2; no reliable D call. V lost 3 bases, J lost 5 bases, and 13 bases lay in between. Germline V gene data show CDR1 as DFQATT and CDR2 as SNEGSKA (reference sequence). The CDR3 has 13 amino acids. The CDR3 sequence is CSASSGLVYGYTF. In DNA, the CDR3 is TGCAGTGCTAGCTCAGGTCTGGTTTATGGCTACACCTTC.

This clonotype was counted ten times or more. The chain joins TRBV3-1 to TRBJ1-2; D is undetermined. Trimming took 0 bases from V and 4 from J, leaving 9 bases between them. The germline V gene has CDR1 LGHDT and CDR2 YNNKEL (reference sequence). The CDR3 is 14 amino acids. CDR3 in DNA: TGTGCCAGCAGCCAAGATTCCCTCGTCTATGGCTACACCTTC. This codes for CASSQDSLVYGYTF.

A few counts support this clonotype. The chain uses TRBV5-5 and TRBJ1-2; maybe TRBD1 (5 bases). CDR1 and CDR2 from the germline V gene are SGHKS and YYEKEE (reference sequence). The V end lost 0 bases, the J end lost 8 bases, and 17 bases lay between the germline ends. The CDR3 has 15 amino acids. The chain's CDR3 is CASSLDAGNFLGYTF. CDR3 sequence (DNA): TGTGCCAGCAGCTTGGACGCAGGGAACTTTTTAGGCTACACCTTC. Using reference TRBV5-5 and TRBJ1-2 for the parts outside the CDR3, the full variable domain is DAGVTQSPTHLIKTRGQQVTLRCSPISGHKSVSWYQQVLGQGPQFIFQYYEKEERGRGNFPDRFSARQFPNYSSELNVNALLLGDSALYLCASSLDAGNFLGYTFGSGTRLTVV.